The TCR beta chain described here comes from a study of cytomegalovirus exposure and HLA in healthy donors. Donors were ostensibly healthy at sampling, although undocumented immune exposures were probable. Notes on the study in general: In vitro testing confirmed three CMV-associated chains as specific for CMV antigens. A previous analysis found most TCR beta V segments productive roughly 87% or roughly 30% of the time. Apart from CMV serostatus, no immune exposure information was available.

As to this clone: Its antigen is not identified.

PCR was performed using 60 Vbeta and 13 Jbeta primers. Clones were read by immunoSEQ multiplex PCR, and TCRdb kept only the in-frame ones, dropping some. The data hold approximately 240,000 clones, with just under 85% observed a single time. Per the germline V gene, CDR1 is MNHEY and CDR2 is SVGAGI. Trimming stripped 0 bases from V and 9 bases from J, with 12 bases between. CDR3 length equals 14 residues. Sequencing was carried out using PBMCs. The genes are TRBV6-5 and TRBJ1-3; no clear D. The clonotype comes from a woman aged 40-49 years in good health and CMV-seronegative. The CDR3, as DNA: TGTGCCAGCAGTTACTCACGGGGTTCTAGCACCATATATTTT. Its translation: CASSYSRGSSTIYF.